A few counts support the clone carrying this T cell receptor beta chain. Its specificity is not known. Sample treatment: approximately nine-day PBMC culture with coronavirus spike peptide pools or control peptides (ViraFEST assay). Germline V lookup: CDR1 LNHDA, CDR2 SQIVND (reference sequence). This CDR3 spans 14 amino acids. Trimming cost V 2 bases and J 1 base, with 5 bases left between them. This record belongs to a study of vaccination and CD4 T cells after COVID-19. Sequencing of the DNA from cultured CD4+ T cells was carried out with the Oncomine TCR Beta short-read assay. TCRdb called the PCR reads again in MiXCR, with one record for every CDR3 protein. The sample yields fewer than 15,000 distinct CDR3 sequences, roughly a third seen once.

The sequence derives from a human donor who had recovered from COVID-19. Sequences were obtained from CD4+ T cells from blood, cultured in vitro. The chain employs TRBV19 and TRBJ2-2; D not resolved. This CDR3 reads CASSIRQNTGELFF. The CDR3 DNA follows: TGTGCCAGTAGTATACGACAGAACACCGGGGAGCTGTTTTTT.